One TCR beta chain is described in this entry. It lacks a known antigen. No base qualities exist here, and no much larger clone lies one base off it. The CDR3, from cysteine to phenylalanine, totals 13 residues. Only the CDR3 part of the read is kept: 39 bases, read in frame from the first base. The germline V gene encodes CDR1 KGHSH and CDR2 LQKENI. V is reduced by 6 bases and J by 10 bases, leaving a spacing of 18 bases between them. The data derive from a study of OX40 agonist ivuxolimab in advanced cancers. In terms of the full investigation: Ivuxolimab was a fully human IgG2 agonistic monoclonal antibody targeting the costimulatory receptor OX40 (CD134). Intravenous ivuxolimab was administered to patients every 2 weeks at six dose levels: 0.01, 0.1, 0.3, 1.5, 3 and 10 mg/kg. Among the roughly 50 dose-escalation patients, some 19 had hepatocellular carcinoma, around 15 melanoma, 9 renal cell carcinoma and 9 head and neck cancer. A male proportion of under 85% and a mean age of approximately 58 years, ranging from 23 to 79, were recorded for the dose-escalation cohort. Prior anti-PD-1, anti-PD-L1 or anti-CTLA-4 therapy was permitted, and approximately 39% of dose-escalation patients had received checkpoint inhibitors. Three dose-escalation patients achieved partial responses, one with hepatocellular carcinoma and two with cutaneous melanoma. Peripheral TCRbeta sequencing aimed to test whether ivuxolimab altered TCR sequence diversity and caused clonal T-cell expansion. The paper describes the monotherapy dose-escalation part (N ≈ 51 patients) of the phase I trial of ivuxolimab. Findings and caveats that apply to the study as a whole: Low levels of normalized T-cell clonal expansion were also seen in some patients who did not respond. Which antigens the clonally expanded peripheral T cells were specific for was not determined. At doses of 0.1 to 3.0 mg/kg, clonal expansion of both CD4+ and CD8+ T cells in blood was seen between baseline and week 6. After ivuxolimab, expanded clones were on average more numerous among CD8+ T cells than among CD4+ T cells. In the 0.1-3.0 mg/kg groups, partial responders had among the lowest normalized peripheral clonal expansion, particularly in CD8+ T cells.

Patients with a history of autoimmune disease or receiving systemic immunosuppression were excluded from the trial. Peripheral blood for TCR sequencing was collected from all dose cohorts at baseline, on cycle 4 day 1, and on cycle 7 day 1. Samples were obtained from an open-label, multicenter, first-in-human phase I dose-escalation trial of ivuxolimab. The trial enrolled adults with locally advanced or metastatic head and neck squamous cell, hepatocellular, melanoma or renal cell carcinoma. Before TCR sequencing, CD4+ T cells and CD8+ T cells from peripheral blood were sorted into separate populations. For sequencing of the TCRbeta CDR3 region, genomic DNA was extracted from the sorted cells. TCRbeta CDR3 regions were sequenced using the immunoSEQ Assay. In its TCRdb copy, this immuneACCESS table keeps in-frame sequences only and misses some clones. Where compared with another copy, unresolved V genes explain less than half of these, and the others have no known cause. Present in this sample are 83,000 or so clones, roughly 84% of which were seen just once. The ten largest clones take up under 8% of the sample.

The starting material was CD4+ or CD8+ T cells sorted from blood, obtained in a trial of the OX40 agonist ivuxolimab. This receptor chain uses TRBV18 and TRBJ1-1; the D gene is possibly TRBD1, with 6 bases matching. The sequence was obtained from an adult with an advanced solid tumor such as melanoma, head and neck, liver or kidney cancer. The CDR3 in this case is CASSVSGGRTAFF. The sequence in DNA is TGTGCCAGCTCCGTCTCGGGGGGGCGGACAGCTTTCTTT.